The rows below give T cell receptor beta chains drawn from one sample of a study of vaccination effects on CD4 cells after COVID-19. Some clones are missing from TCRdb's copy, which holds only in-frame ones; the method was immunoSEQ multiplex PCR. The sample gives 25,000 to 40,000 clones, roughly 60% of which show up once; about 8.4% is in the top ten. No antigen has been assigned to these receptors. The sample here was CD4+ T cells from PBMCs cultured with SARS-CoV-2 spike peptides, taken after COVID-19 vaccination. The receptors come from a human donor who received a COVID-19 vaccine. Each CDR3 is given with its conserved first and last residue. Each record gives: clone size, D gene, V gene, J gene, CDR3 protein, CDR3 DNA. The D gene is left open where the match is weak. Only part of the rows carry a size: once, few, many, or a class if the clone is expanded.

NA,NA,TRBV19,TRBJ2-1,CASSISIRAPYNEQFF,TGTGCCAGTAGTATATCCATTCGGGCACCCTACAATGAGCAGTTCTTC
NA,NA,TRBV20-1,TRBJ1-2,CSASTGPYGYTF,TGCAGTGCTAGTACAGGGCCTTATGGCTACACCTTC
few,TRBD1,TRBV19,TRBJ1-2,CASTRGGAGGGYTF,TGTGCCAGTACCCGAGGGGGCGCGGGGGGTGGCTACACCTTC
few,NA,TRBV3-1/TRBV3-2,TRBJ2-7,CASSREGGVYEQYF,TGTGCCAGCAGCCGAGAGGGCGGGGTCTACGAGCAGTACTTC
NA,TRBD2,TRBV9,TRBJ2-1,CASSVGTSGVYEQFF,TGTGCCAGCAGCGTCGGGACTAGCGGGGTTTATGAGCAGTTCTTC
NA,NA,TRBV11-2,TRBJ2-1,CASSLGYFNEQFF,TGTGCCAGCAGCTTAGGCTATTTCAATGAGCAGTTCTTC
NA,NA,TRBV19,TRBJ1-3,CASSILSGNTIYF,TGTGCCAGTAGCATTTTGTCTGGAAACACCATATATTTT
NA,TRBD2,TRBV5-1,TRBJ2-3,CASSLVASGRGTDTQYF,TGCGCCAGCAGCTTGGTGGCTAGCGGGAGAGGCACAGATACGCAGTATTTT
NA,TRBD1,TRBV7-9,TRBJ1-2,CASSASGGAYGYTF,TGTGCCAGCAGCGCATCAGGGGGCGCGTATGGCTACACCTTC
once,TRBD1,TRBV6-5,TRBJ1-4,CASSRDRERLFF,TGTGCCAGCAGTCGGGACAGGGAGCGTCTGTTTTTT
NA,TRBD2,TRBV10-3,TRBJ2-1,CASSHEQAGTKNEQFF,TGTGCCAGTTCCCACGAGCAAGCGGGAACTAAAAATGAGCAGTTCTTC
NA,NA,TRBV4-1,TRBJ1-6,CASSHPRTVPSYNSPLHF,TGCGCCAGCAGCCACCCAAGGACAGTACCTTCCTACAATTCACCCCTCCACTTT
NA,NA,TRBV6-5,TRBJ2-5,CASSFSRGGETQYF,TGTGCCAGCAGTTTTAGCAGAGGGGGGGAGACCCAGTACTTC
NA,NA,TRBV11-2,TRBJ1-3,CASSSSRGRGNTIYF,TGTGCCAGCAGCTCAAGTCGGGGGAGAGGAAACACCATATATTTT
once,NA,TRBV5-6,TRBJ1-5,CASSLGGGNQPQHF,TGTGCCAGCAGCTTGGGTGGGGGCAATCAGCCCCAGCATTTT
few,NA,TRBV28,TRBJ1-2,CASRRGEGGYTF,TGTGCCAGCCGGCGAGGGGAAGGTGGCTACACCTTC
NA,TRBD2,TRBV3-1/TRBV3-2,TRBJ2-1,CASSQEFSRGEQFF,TGTGCCAGCAGCCAAGAATTTTCGCGGGGGGAGCAGTTCTTC
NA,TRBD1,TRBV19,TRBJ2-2,CASRRDRDFGELFF,TGTGCCAGTAGGAGGGACAGGGATTTCGGGGAGCTGTTTTTT
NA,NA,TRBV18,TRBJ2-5,CASSPDRNEETQYF,TGTGCCAGCTCACCCGACAGGAATGAAGAGACCCAGTACTTC
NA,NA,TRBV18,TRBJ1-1,CASSPRDGNTEAFF,TGTGCCAGCTCACCCCGGGACGGAAACACTGAAGCTTTCTTT
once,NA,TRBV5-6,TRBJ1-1,CASVRARVDTEAFF,TGTGCCAGCGTTAGGGCCAGGGTGGACACTGAAGCTTTCTTT
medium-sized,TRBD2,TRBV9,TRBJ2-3,CASSVARIAGGTDTQYF,TGTGCCAGCAGCGTAGCTCGGATAGCGGGGGGGACAGATACGCAGTATTTT
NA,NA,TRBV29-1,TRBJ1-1,CSVGYRGLGGTEAFF,TGCAGCGTTGGGTACCGGGGGTTAGGTGGCACTGAAGCTTTCTTT
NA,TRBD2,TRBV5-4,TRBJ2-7,CASSPGTSGAYSYEQYF,TGTGCCAGCAGCCCCGGGACTAGCGGGGCGTACTCCTACGAGCAGTACTTC
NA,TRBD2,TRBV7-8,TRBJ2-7,CASSFLREVPYEQYF,TGTGCCAGCAGCTTCCTGCGGGAGGTACCCTACGAGCAGTACTTC
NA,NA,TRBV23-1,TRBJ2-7,CASSPGGEAYEQYF,TGCGCCAGCAGCCCTGGAGGGGAGGCCTACGAGCAGTACTTC
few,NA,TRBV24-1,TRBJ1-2,CATSGNSFYGYTF,TGTGCCACCAGTGGGAACTCTTTCTATGGCTACACCTTC
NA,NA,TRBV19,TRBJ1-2,CASSFSGRGYTF,TGTGCCAGTAGTTTCTCGGGGAGAGGCTACACCTTC
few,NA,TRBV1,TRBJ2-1,CTSSQDPERGGSYNEQFF,TGCACCAGCAGCCAAGATCCGGAACGGGGGGGATCCTACAATGAGCAGTTCTTC
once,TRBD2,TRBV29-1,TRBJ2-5,CSAGARLAAGETQYF,TGCAGCGCGGGGGCCCGACTAGCGGCCGGGGAGACCCAGTACTTC
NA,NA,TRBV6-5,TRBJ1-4,CASSYSGHTNEKLFF,TGTGCCAGCAGTTACTCGGGACATACTAATGAAAAACTGTTTTTT
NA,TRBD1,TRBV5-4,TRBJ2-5,CASSSATGGGETQYF,TGTGCCAGCAGCTCCGCGACAGGGGGCGGGGAGACCCAGTACTTC
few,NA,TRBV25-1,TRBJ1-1,CASSGLTGNTEAFF,TGTGCCAGCAGTGGATTGACAGGAAACACTGAAGCTTTCTTT
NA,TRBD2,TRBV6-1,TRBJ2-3,CASSELAGGPDTQYF,TGTGCCAGCAGTGAACTAGCGGGGGGGCCAGATACGCAGTATTTT
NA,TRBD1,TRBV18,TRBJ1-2,CASSRDREDYGYTF,TGTGCCAGCTCCCGGGACAGGGAAGACTATGGCTACACCTTC
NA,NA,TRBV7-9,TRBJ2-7,CASSSGRAYEQYF,TGTGCCAGCAGCTCGGGACGGGCCTACGAGCAGTACTTC
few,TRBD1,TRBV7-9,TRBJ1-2,CASSVDRGDGYTF,TGTGCCAGCAGCGTGGACAGGGGGGATGGCTACACCTTC
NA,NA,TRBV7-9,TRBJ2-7,CASSLGGIYEQYF,TGTGCCAGCAGCTTGGGCGGGATCTACGAGCAGTACTTC
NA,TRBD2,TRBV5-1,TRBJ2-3,CASSPLRSGGTDTQYF,TGCGCCAGCAGCCCCCTGCGTTCGGGGGGAACAGATACGCAGTATTTT
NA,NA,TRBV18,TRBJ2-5,CASSPGNQETQYF,TGTGCCAGCTCCCCAGGAAACCAAGAGACCCAGTACTTC
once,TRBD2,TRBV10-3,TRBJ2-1,CAISGGLAGVGDNEQFF,TGTGCCATCAGTGGGGGACTAGCGGGAGTGGGGGACAATGAGCAGTTCTTC
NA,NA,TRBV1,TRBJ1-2,CTSSPFRYGYTF,TGCACCAGCAGCCCGTTCAGATATGGCTACACCTTC
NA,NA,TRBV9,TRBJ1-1,CASSVGPGTNTEAFF,TGTGCCAGCAGCGTAGGCCCGGGGACGAACACTGAAGCTTTCTTT
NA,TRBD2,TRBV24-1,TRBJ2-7,CATSAGLAAQEQYF,TGTGCCACCAGTGCGGGACTAGCGGCGCAGGAGCAGTACTTC
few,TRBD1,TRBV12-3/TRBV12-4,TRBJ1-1,CASTHRGNTEAFF,TGTGCCAGCACCCACAGGGGGAACACTGAAGCTTTCTTT
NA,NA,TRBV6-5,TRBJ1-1,CASRVSPHTEAFF,TGTGCCAGCAGAGTGAGCCCACACACTGAAGCTTTCTTT
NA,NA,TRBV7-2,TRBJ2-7,CASSPLAFYEQYF,TGTGCCAGCAGCCCCCTCGCCTTCTACGAGCAGTACTTC
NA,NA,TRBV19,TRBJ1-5,CASSSFAGTRLNQPQHF,TGTGCCAGTAGCTCCTTCGCGGGGACCAGACTAAATCAGCCCCAGCATTTT
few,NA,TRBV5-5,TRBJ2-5,CASSLEVEGETQYF,TGTGCCAGCAGCTTGGAGGTAGAAGGGGAGACCCAGTACTTC
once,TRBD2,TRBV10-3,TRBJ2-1,CAIKAQRGYNEQFF,TGTGCCATCAAGGCCCAGCGGGGGTACAATGAGCAGTTCTTC
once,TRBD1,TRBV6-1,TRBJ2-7,CASSDLGQGIYEQYF,TGTGCCAGCAGTGACCTCGGACAGGGGATCTACGAGCAGTACTTC
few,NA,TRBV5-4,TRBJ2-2,CASSKGVMDTGELFF,TGTGCCAGCAGCAAGGGGGTGATGGACACCGGGGAGCTGTTTTTT
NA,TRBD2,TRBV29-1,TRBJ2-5,CSVFFWGGETQYF,TGCAGCGTCTTTTTTTGGGGGGGAGAGACCCAGTACTTC
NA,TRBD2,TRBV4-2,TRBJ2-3,CASSQPYPGTSGTDTQYF,TGTGCCAGCAGCCAACCATACCCCGGGACTAGCGGCACAGATACGCAGTATTTT
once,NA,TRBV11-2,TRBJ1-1,CASSLGRVAEAFF,TGTGCCAGCAGCTTGGGGCGGGTAGCTGAAGCTTTCTTT
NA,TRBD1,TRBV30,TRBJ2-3,CAWNRDRDLIVDTQYF,TGTGCCTGGAATCGGGACAGGGACCTGATCGTGGATACGCAGTATTTT
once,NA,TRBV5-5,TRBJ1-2,CASSDPGTEDIYGYTF,TGTGCCAGCAGCGACCCGGGGACCGAAGATATTTATGGCTACACCTTC
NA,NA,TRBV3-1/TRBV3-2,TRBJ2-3,CASSPTTTGDTQYF,TGTGCCAGCAGCCCGACTACGACCGGGGATACGCAGTATTTT
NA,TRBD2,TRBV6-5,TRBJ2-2,CASKGRGLDVGELFF,TGTGCCAGCAAGGGGAGGGGCTTGGACGTCGGGGAGCTGTTTTTT